The 20 T cell receptor beta chains presented below share a single source sample, sequenced in a study of T cells after somatic rescue of genetic block. Assay used: immunoSEQ multiplex PCR; TCRdb lists only in-frame clones, some missing. In the table there are 45,000 to 70,000 clones, approximately 96% of which are singletons. The sequencing sample was made of peripheral blood mononuclear cells (PBMCs). All receptors come from a child less than two years old.

This sequence joins TRBV14 and TRBJ1-2; D unclear. Trimming took off 3 bases at V and 6 bases at J, with 5 bases between the two ends. Germline loops: CDR1 SGHDN, CDR2 FVKESK. This CDR3 comprises 11 residues. CDR3 coding DNA: TGTGCCAGCAGCCAGGGGAATGGCTACACCTTC. The encoded protein is CASSQGNGYTF.

This clone occurred a few times. V gene TRBV21-1 combines with J gene TRBJ2-7. TRBV21-1 is shown as a pseudogene. The CDR3 sequence is 12 residues long. The CDR3 region has the DNA TGTGCCAGCAACCGCCGCTCCTACGAGCAGTACTTC. Encoded protein: CASNRRSYEQYF.

The chain is built from TRBV5-1 and TRBJ2-7, with D perhaps being TRBD1 or TRBD2 (7 bases each). From germline, CDR1 is SGHRS and CDR2 YFSETQ. Trimming shortened V by 4 bases and J by 6 bases, and 17 bases separated the two germline ends. The CDR3 runs 14 residues. CDR3 nucleotides: TGCGCCAGCAGCCTACAGGGGAGGGGATCCGAGCAGTACTTC. Protein sequence: CASSLQGRGSEQYF. Full variable domain (outside the CDR3, taken from reference TRBV5-1 and TRBJ2-7): KAGVTQTPRYLIKTRGQQVTLSCSPISGHRSVSWYQQTPGQGLQFLFEYFSETQRNKGNFPGRFSGRQFSNSRSEMNVSTLELGDSALYLCASSLQGRGSEQYFGPGTRLTVT.

V is TRBV7-3 and J is TRBJ2-7; D might be TRBD1 (6 bases). V was shortened by 0 bases and J by 6 bases, with 9 bases between the two germline ends. Germline V CDR1 and CDR2: SGHTA, FQGTGA. The CDR3 runs 13 residues. The CDR3 bases are TGTGCCAGCAGCTTAACGTTCAGGGGCGAGCAGTACTTC. It yields the protein CASSLTFRGEQYF.

The chain joins TRBV11-2 to TRBJ2-5, with 11 bases lining up with TRBD1. V shed 4 bases and J 5 bases; nucleotides not matched to a gene: 0. This CDR3 has 13 amino acids. Germline assignment: CDR1 SGHAT and CDR2 FQNNGV. The chain's CDR3 is CASSWDRGETQYF. CDR3 nucleotides: TGTGCCAGCAGCTGGGACAGGGGGGAGACCCAGTACTTC.

This chain uses TRBV6-6 with TRBJ1-4; D might be TRBD1 (5 bases). Germline V gene sequence: CDR1 MNHNY, CDR2 SVGAGI (reference sequence). The germline V and J ends were trimmed by 6 bases and 8 bases, with 16 bases remaining between them. The CDR3 totals 14 residues. The CDR3: CASSQFWTREKLFF. The DNA of the CDR3 is TGTGCCAGCAGCCAATTTTGGACAAGGGAAAAACTGTTTTTT.

A note on this clone: The sample has other DNA sequences that encode this CDR3 too. The gene calls are TRBV7-2 and TRBJ2-7; D is possibly TRBD2 (6 bases). The germline gives CDR1 SGHTA, CDR2 FQGNSA. The CDR3 covers 15 residues. V lost 0 bases, J lost 0 bases, and 9 bases lay in between. Here the CDR3 DNA reads TGTGCCAGCAGCTTAGCCGGGGGAAGCTCCTACGAGCAGTACTTC. It codes for CASSLAGGSSYEQYF.

The genes are TRBV28 and TRBJ1-2, with 7 bases fitting TRBD1. J lost 2 bases, V lost 2 bases, and 2 bases had no gene match. This CDR3 is built from 14 residues. Germline V gene data show CDR1 as MDHEN and CDR2 as SYDVKM. The CDR3 here is CASSLPTGNYGYTF. In nucleotides, the CDR3 is TGTGCCAGCAGTTTACCGACAGGGAACTATGGCTACACCTTC.

In DNA, the CDR3 is TGCGCCAGCAGCCGAGGAGAGGCTAGCTATCTCGATGAGCAGTTCTTC. Translating it yields CASSRGEASYLDEQFF. The V gene is TRBV4-3, the J gene TRBJ2-1, with D perhaps matching TRBD2 (5 bases). CDR3 length: 16 residues. The V gene lost 4 bases and the J gene lost 8 bases, with 21 bases spanning the gap. CDR1 LGHNA and CDR2 YSLEER come from the germline V gene.

The chain uses TRBV6-5 and TRBJ2-7; 9 nucleotides align to TRBD1. Germline CDR1 reads MNHEY; CDR2 reads SVGAGI. After removal of 6 bases from V and 6 bases from J, the junction contained 9 bases not matched to a gene. The CDR3 runs 14 residues. In nucleotides, the CDR3 is TGTGCCAGCAGACCCGACAGGGGGGGAGGCGAGCAGTACTTC. Translation gives CASRPDRGGGEQYF.

V is TRBV11-2 and J is TRBJ2-7; possible D gene TRBD2, 5 bases. V shed 1 base and J shed 4 bases, with 14 bases lying between them. CDR1 SGHAT and CDR2 FQNNGV come from the germline V gene. The CDR3 has 15 residues. The chain's CDR3 is CASSLGSGKFYEQYF. The DNA for the CDR3 is TGTGCCAGCAGCTTAGGTTCCGGGAAATTTTACGAGCAGTACTTC.

The gene calls are TRBV5-1 and TRBJ2-3; D might be TRBD1 or TRBD2, each matching 5 bases. The CDR3 extends over 14 amino acids. Deletions cut 4 bases from V and 6 bases from J, with 15 bases between. CDR1 is SGHRS and CDR2 is YFSETQ in the germline V gene. The CDR3 DNA sequence: TGCGCCAGCAGCAGCCGGGACCCGGAGGATACGCAGTATTTT. This sequence encodes CASSSRDPEDTQYF.

The rearrangement links TRBV5-1 to TRBJ1-1; the D gene is possibly TRBD1 (5 bases). The germline V gene encodes CDR1 SGHRS and CDR2 YFSETQ. V dropped 9 bases and J dropped 3 bases, with 9 bases sitting between them. The CDR3 has 11 amino acids. CDR3 DNA sequence: TGCGCCACCAAAGGGGACACTGAAGCTTTCTTT. Its translation: CATKGDTEAFF. The full variable domain, in which reference TRBV5-1 and TRBJ1-1 provide the parts outside the CDR3, is KAGVTQTPRYLIKTRGQQVTLSCSPISGHRSVSWYQQTPGQGLQFLFEYFSETQRNKGNFPGRFSGRQFSNSRSEMNVSTLELGDSALYLCATKGDTEAFFGQGTRLTVV.

The CDR3 here is CASSLTHRGYGYTF. In nucleotides, the CDR3 is TGTGCCAGCAGTTTGACCCACAGGGGCTATGGCTACACCTTC. This chain connects TRBV28 to TRBJ1-2, with TRBD1 matching over 7 bases. J lost 4 bases, V lost 3 bases, and 5 bases had no gene match. This CDR3 has 14 amino acids. CDR1 is MDHEN and CDR2 is SYDVKM in the germline V gene.

The chain joins TRBV27 to TRBJ2-1; D is undetermined. Germline loops: CDR1 MNHEY, CDR2 SMNVEV (reference sequence). V was shortened by 0 bases and J by 1 base, with 10 bases between the two germline ends. CDR3 length equals 16 residues. The DNA for the CDR3 is TGTGCCAGCAGTTTATCGAGAGACATATCCTACAATGAGCAGTTCTTC. Its protein product is CASSLSRDISYNEQFF.

This chain links TRBV7-6 with TRBJ2-7; 11 bases agree with TRBD1. CDR3 size: 15 residues. The germline CDR1 and CDR2 sequences are SGHVS and FNYEAQ. V shed 5 bases and J 5 bases; nucleotides not matched to a gene: 8. CDR3 in DNA: TGTGCCAGCAGCCCGGACAGGGGGCGCATTAACGAGCAGTACTTC. Residues: CASSPDRGRINEQYF.

About this clone: A read error may produce the germline difference seen at one junction end. The V gene is TRBV5-4, the J gene TRBJ2-2, with D tentatively TRBD2 (5 bases). The CDR3 sequence is 14 residues long. The germline V gene encodes CDR1 SGHNT and CDR2 YYREEE (reference sequence). CDR3 region: CASSCRPGAGELFF. In DNA form, the CDR3 reads TGCGCCAGCAGCTGTCGCCCCGGGGCCGGGGAGCTGTTTTTT.

This clone was counted a single time. This rearrangement joins TRBV28 to TRBJ1-5; D uncertain. V lost 3 bases and J 2 bases, leaving 5 bases between the germline ends. Germline loops: CDR1 MDHEN, CDR2 SYDVKM. The CDR3 totals 13 residues. CDR3 in amino acids: CASSFVGNQPQHF. The CDR3 region has the DNA TGTGCCAGCAGTTTCGTTGGCAATCAGCCCCAGCATTTT.

The chain couples TRBV7-2 to TRBJ1-3; D gene uncertain. The V end lost 2 bases, the J end lost 0 bases, and 5 bases lay between the germline ends. Germline CDR1 is SGHTA and CDR2 is FQGNSA. The length of the CDR3 is 14 residues. The CDR3, as DNA: TGTGCCAGCAGCTTAACAGACTCTGGAAACACCATATATTTT. Amino acids: CASSLTDSGNTIYF.

The chain combines TRBV11-2 with TRBJ2-2; 7 positions match TRBD2. Unmatched junction bases numbered 0, after V lost 5 bases and J lost 0 bases. The CDR3 runs 14 residues. CDR1 is SGHAT and CDR2 is FQNNGV in the germline V gene. This CDR3 reads CASSLAANTGELFF. Written as DNA, the CDR3 is TGTGCCAGCAGCCTAGCGGCGAACACCGGGGAGCTGTTTTTT.